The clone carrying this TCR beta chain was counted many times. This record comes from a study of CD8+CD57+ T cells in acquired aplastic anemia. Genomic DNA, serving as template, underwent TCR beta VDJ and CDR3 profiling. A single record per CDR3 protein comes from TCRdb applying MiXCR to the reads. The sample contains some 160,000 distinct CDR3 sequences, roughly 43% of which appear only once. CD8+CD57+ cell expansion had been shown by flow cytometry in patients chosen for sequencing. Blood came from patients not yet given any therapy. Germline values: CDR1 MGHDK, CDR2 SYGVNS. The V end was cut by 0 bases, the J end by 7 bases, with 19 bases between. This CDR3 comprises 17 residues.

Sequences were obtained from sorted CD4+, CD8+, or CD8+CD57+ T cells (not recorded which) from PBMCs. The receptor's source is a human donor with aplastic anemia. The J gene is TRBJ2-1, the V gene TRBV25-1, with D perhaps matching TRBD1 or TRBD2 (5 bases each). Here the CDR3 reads CASSEYTGRSRGNEQFF. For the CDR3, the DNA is TGTGCCAGCAGTGAATATACGGGACGGAGCCGTGGGAATGAGCAGTTCTTC.